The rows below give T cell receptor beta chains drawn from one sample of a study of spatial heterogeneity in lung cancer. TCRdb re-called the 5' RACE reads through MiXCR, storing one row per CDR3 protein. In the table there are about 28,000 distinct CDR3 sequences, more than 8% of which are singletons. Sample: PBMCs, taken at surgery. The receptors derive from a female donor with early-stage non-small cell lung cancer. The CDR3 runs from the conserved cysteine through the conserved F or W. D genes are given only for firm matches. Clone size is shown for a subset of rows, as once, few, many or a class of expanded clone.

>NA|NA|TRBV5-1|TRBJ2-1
CASRLGLVSNEQFF
TGCGCCAGCAGGTTGGGCCTAGTGTCGAATGAGCAGTTCTTC
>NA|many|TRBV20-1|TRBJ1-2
CSVAGRNYGYTF
TGCAGTGTTGCAGGAAGAAACTATGGCTACACCTTC
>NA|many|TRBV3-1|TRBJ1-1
CASSLRGTEAFF
TGTGCCAGCTCCCTAAGGGGCACTGAAGCTTTCTTT
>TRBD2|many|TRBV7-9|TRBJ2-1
CAGRLAAYNEQFF
TGTGCCGGCCGGCTAGCGGCGTACAATGAGCAGTTCTTC
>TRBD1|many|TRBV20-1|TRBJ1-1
CSARDREAFF
TGCAGTGCTAGGGACAGGGAAGCTTTCTTT
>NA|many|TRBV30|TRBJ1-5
CAWSPQGVQPQHF
TGTGCCTGGAGCCCCCAGGGTGTTCAGCCCCAGCATTTT
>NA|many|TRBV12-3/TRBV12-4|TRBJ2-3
CASSTRTDTQYF
TGTGCCAGCAGTACCCGCACAGATACGCAGTATTTT
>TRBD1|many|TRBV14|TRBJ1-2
CASSQGTGWGYGYTF
TGTGCCAGCAGCCAAGGGACAGGATGGGGCTATGGCTACACCTTC
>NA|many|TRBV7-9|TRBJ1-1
CASSMDTGTEAFF
TGTGCCAGCAGCATGGACACCGGCACTGAAGCTTTCTTT
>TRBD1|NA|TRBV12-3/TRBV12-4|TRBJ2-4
CASSTGTGGRGVDRGRNIQYF
TGTGCCAGCAGTACCGGGACAGGGGGCCGGGGTGTTGATCGAGGGAGAAACATTCAGTACTTC
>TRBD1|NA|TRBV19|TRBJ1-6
CASTGTGANSPLHF
TGTGCCAGTACCGGGACAGGCGCAAATTCACCCCTCCACTTT
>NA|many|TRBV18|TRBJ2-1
CASSPDPPAYNEQFF
TGTGCCAGCTCACCAGACCCGCCCGCCTACAATGAGCAGTTCTTC
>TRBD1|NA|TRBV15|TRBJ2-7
CATSGRQGIPIEQYF
TGTGCCACCAGCGGACGACAGGGTATCCCAATCGAGCAGTACTTC
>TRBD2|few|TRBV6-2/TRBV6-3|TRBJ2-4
CASSYPVLAGIIAKNIQYF
TGTGCCAGCAGTTACCCGGTGCTAGCGGGCATCATAGCCAAAAACATTCAGTACTTC
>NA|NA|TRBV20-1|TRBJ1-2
CSARDREYGYTF
TGCAGTGCTAGAGACAGGGAGTATGGCTACACCTTC
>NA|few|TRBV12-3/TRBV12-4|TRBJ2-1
CASSLGGQSYNEQFF
TGTGCCAGCTCCCTTGGTGGGCAGTCCTACAATGAGCAGTTCTTC
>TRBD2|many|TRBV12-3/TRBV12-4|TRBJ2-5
CASSPPGLAGRETQYF
TGTGCCAGCAGTCCCCCTGGGCTAGCGGGGCGGGAGACCCAGTACTTC
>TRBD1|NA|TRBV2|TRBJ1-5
CASSGPTGNQPQHF
TGTGCCAGCAGTGGGCCGACAGGGAATCAGCCCCAGCATTTT
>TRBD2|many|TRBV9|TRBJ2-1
CASSVGAGAYNEQFF
TGTGCCAGCAGCGTAGGTGCGGGAGCCTACAATGAGCAGTTCTTC
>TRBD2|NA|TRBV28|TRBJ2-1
CASRGAGGHLYNEQFF
TGTGCCAGCCGGGGGGCGGGAGGACACCTGTACAATGAGCAGTTCTTC
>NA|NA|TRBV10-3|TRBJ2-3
CAISERETDTQYF
TGTGCCATCAGTGAAAGGGAAACAGATACGCAGTATTTT
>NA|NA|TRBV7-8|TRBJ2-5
CASSSRGLRETQYF
TGTGCCAGCAGCAGCAGGGGACTCCGAGAGACCCAGTACTTC
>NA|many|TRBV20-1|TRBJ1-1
CSGLRPGWTAGLNTEAFF
TGCAGTGGATTGAGGCCAGGGTGGACGGCCGGGTTGAACACTGAAGCTTTCTTT
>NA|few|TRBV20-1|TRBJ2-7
CSAMGYYEQYF
TGCAGTGCTATGGGCTACTACGAGCAGTACTTC
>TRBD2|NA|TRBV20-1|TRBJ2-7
CSARNWREGNSYEQYF
TGCAGTGCTAGAAACTGGCGGGAGGGAAACTCCTACGAGCAGTACTTC
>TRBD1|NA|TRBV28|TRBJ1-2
CASTQGAPNYGYTF
TGTGCCAGCACCCAGGGGGCGCCGAACTATGGCTACACCTTC
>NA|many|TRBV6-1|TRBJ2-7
CASSGWGDSYEQYF
TGTGCCAGCAGTGGATGGGGGGACTCCTACGAGCAGTACTTC